Below are 24 T cell receptor beta chains sequenced from a single sample in a study of Ad26.COV2.S vaccination and SARS-CoV-2 variants. Data came from immunoSEQ multiplex PCR; TCRdb stores just in-frame clones and leaves some out. The sample contains about 350,000 clones, 75% to 90% of which appear only once. The treatment here: 15 to 20 received Ad26.COV2.S at low or high dose, single or two shots; a few received placebo; per-sample allocation not given. Sampling occurred on day 63 after the first vaccine or placebo injection. This specimen was peripheral blood, taken in a trial of Ad26.COV2.S vaccine versus placebo. These receptors all stem from a person between 18 and 65 years old who received the Ad26.COV2.S COVID-19 vaccine or a placebo.

The chain links TRBV28 to TRBJ1-6; possible D gene TRBD1, 5 bases. Per the germline V gene, CDR1 is MDHEN and CDR2 is SYDVKM. V dropped 5 bases and J dropped 7 bases, with 6 bases sitting between them. The CDR3 has 12 residues. CDR3 sequence: CASSNRNSPLHF. The CDR3 DNA reads as TGTGCCAGCAGTAACAGGAATTCACCCCTCCACTTT.

This clone has only one observation. The V call is TRBV19, the J call TRBJ2-2, with TRBD1 as a possible D gene (6 bases). Germline V gene data show CDR1 as LNHDA and CDR2 as SQIVND (reference sequence). V lost 4 bases and J lost 5, with 11 bases in between. The CDR3 sequence is 14 residues long. The CDR3 sequence: CASSTGVYTGELFF. CDR3 coding DNA: TGTGCCAGTAGTACAGGGGTTTATACCGGGGAGCTGTTTTTT.

The chain joins TRBV2 to TRBJ1-5; 8 nucleotides match TRBD1. The CDR3 has 14 residues. Germline V gene lookup returns CDR1 SNHLY and CDR2 FYNNEI. The V gene end was trimmed by 8 bases and the J gene end by 7 bases; junction bases not matched to a gene: 10. CDR3 protein: CASGGQGLKQPQHF. In nucleotides, the CDR3 is TGTGCCAGCGGAGGACAGGGTCTTAAGCAGCCCCAGCATTTT.

This chain links TRBV28 with TRBJ2-7, with D perhaps given as TRBD1 or TRBD2 (5 bases each). With 7 bases removed from V and 2 bases from J, the gap between germline ends came to 12 bases. The CDR3 contains 13 residues. Germline V lookup: CDR1 MDHEN, CDR2 SYDVKM. The CDR3 is CASMGESAYEQYF. The CDR3 DNA is TGTGCCAGCATGGGGGAGTCGGCCTACGAGCAGTACTTC.

J is TRBJ1-1 and V is TRBV14; D ambiguous. V was trimmed by 1 base and J by 6 bases, leaving 18 bases between them. Germline V gene lookup returns CDR1 SGHDN and CDR2 FVKESK. The CDR3 spans 16 residues. The CDR3 here is CASSQGNWNPDAEAFF. CDR3 DNA: TGTGCCAGCAGCCAAGGGAACTGGAACCCTGACGCTGAAGCTTTCTTT.

V and J are TRBV11-1 and TRBJ2-5; the D gene is possibly TRBD2 (5 bases). Looked up from germline, CDR1 is SGHAT and CDR2 is FQDESV (reference sequence). The V end was cut by 7 bases, the J end by 5 bases, with 14 bases between. This CDR3 has 13 residues. The CDR3, as DNA: TGTGCCAGCACCTCCTTCCGGGATGAGACCCAGTACTTC. Translated, it gives CASTSFRDETQYF.

This clone has just one count. This chain links TRBV7-6 with TRBJ2-7; D possibly corresponds to TRBD1 (5 bases). Germline V gives CDR1 SGHVS, CDR2 FNYEAQ. The CDR3 is made up of 13 amino acids. V lost 1 base and J 5 bases, leaving 9 bases between the germline ends. The CDR3 sequence: CASSLDQGNEQYF. CDR3 bases: TGTGCCAGCAGCTTAGATCAGGGAAACGAGCAGTACTTC.

V is TRBV3-1 (or the pseudogene TRBV3-2) and J is TRBJ2-7; the D is unclear. The length of the CDR3 is 14 residues. Germline V CDR1 and CDR2: LGHDT, YNNKEL (reference sequence). The germline V and J ends were trimmed by 0 bases and 7 bases, with 13 bases remaining between them. CDR3: CASSQDPPLREQYF. In DNA, the CDR3 is TGTGCCAGCAGCCAAGACCCCCCTCTTCGAGAGCAGTACTTC.

This rearrangement joins TRBV3-1 (or the pseudogene TRBV3-2) to TRBJ2-2, with unresolved D. This CDR3 has 15 residues. CDR1 and CDR2 (germline): LGHDT, YNNKEL (reference sequence). Trimming took off 2 bases at V and 6 bases at J, with 13 bases between the two ends. The CDR3 spells CASSQSGLGAGELFF. CDR3 bases: TGTGCCAGCAGCCAAAGTGGGTTGGGCGCCGGGGAGCTGTTTTTT.

This clone has a single count. The chain joins TRBV5-1 to TRBJ2-5; perhaps D is TRBD1 or TRBD2 (6 bases each). V lost 1 base, J lost 4 bases, and 14 bases lay in between. CDR1 and CDR2 from the germline V gene are SGHRS and YFSETQ. The CDR3 consists of 15 residues. The CDR3 reads CASSLWGATGETQYF. The CDR3 nucleotides read TGCGCCAGCAGCTTGTGGGGGGCTACTGGAGAGACCCAGTACTTC.

The DNA of the CDR3 is TGCGCCAGCAGCCGCCTCCCGGCCGGGGAGTCACCCCTCCACTTT. Protein: CASSRLPAGESPLHF. The chain links TRBV4-1 to TRBJ1-6; unclear D gene. Germline V gene sequence: CDR1 MGHRA, CDR2 YSYEKL. Trimming stripped 4 bases from V and 10 bases from J, with 17 bases between. CDR3 length equals 15 residues.

V and J are TRBV9 and TRBJ2-7; TRBD2 matches at 9 bases. The germline V gene encodes CDR1 SGDLS and CDR2 YYNGEE. V trimming: 0 bases; J trimming: 3 bases; junction bases outside the gene matches: 4. The CDR3 is 15 amino acids. CDR3 DNA: TGTGCCAGCAGCGTAGTTATTAGCGGGAGCTACGAGCAGTACTTC. Translated: CASSVVISGSYEQYF.

This chain connects TRBV7-2 to TRBJ2-5; 7 bases agree with TRBD2. CDR1 is SGHTA, CDR2 FQGNSA, per germline. The CDR3 loop spans 15 amino acids. The junction had 5 bases not matched to a gene; V was cut back by 2 bases and J by 2 bases. CDR3 coding DNA: TGTGCCAGCAGCTTAAATGGCGGGGGACAAGAGACCCAGTACTTC. It is translated as CASSLNGGGQETQYF.

The rearrangement links TRBV2 to TRBJ1-5, with D maybe TRBD1 (5 bases). Trimming shortened V by 2 bases and J by 0 bases, and 11 bases separated the two germline ends. The CDR3 length is 16 residues. Looked up from germline, CDR1 is SNHLY and CDR2 is FYNNEI. Here the CDR3 DNA reads TGTGCCAGCAGTGAACAACAGGCGATTAGCAATCAGCCCCAGCATTTT. Protein sequence: CASSEQQAISNQPQHF.

The V and J genes are TRBV2 and TRBJ2-1, with TRBD1 matching over 7 bases. V lost 4 bases to trimming and J lost 6 bases; unmatched junction nucleotides: 6. The CDR3 loop spans 14 amino acids. Looked up from germline, CDR1 is SNHLY and CDR2 is FYNNEI. CDR3 sequence (DNA): TGTGCCAGCAGTGGGGGACAGCTAATCAATGAGCAGTTCTTC. Translated, it gives CASSGGQLINEQFF.

Here the CDR3 DNA reads TGTGCCAGTAGTAGATTTGGACAGGGGGCCGTCGATACGCAGTATTTT. It specifies CASSRFGQGAVDTQYF. The rearrangement uses TRBV19 and TRBJ2-3; TRBD1 matches 11 bases. The germline V gene encodes CDR1 LNHDA and CDR2 SQIVND (reference sequence). Trimming took 4 bases from V and 6 from J; bases not matched to a gene: 9. This CDR3 is 16 amino acids long.

The chain couples TRBV29-1 to TRBJ1-3; 9 nucleotides line up with TRBD1. The CDR3 consists of 14 residues. CDR1 and CDR2 (germline): SQVTM, ANQGSEA. V lost 4 bases to trimming and J lost 4 bases; unmatched junction nucleotides: 5. The CDR3 bases are TGCAGCGTTGTACAGGGGGCGGTAGGAAACACCATATATTTT. Protein product: CSVVQGAVGNTIYF.

The chain uses TRBV28 and TRBJ2-1; D is perhaps TRBD2 (6 bases). The CDR3 is 15 residues long. CDR1 and CDR2 from the germline V gene are MDHEN and SYDVKM. Trimming left V 5 bases short and J 6 bases short, with 17 bases between. The CDR3 coding sequence is TGTGCCAGCAGTCTTCAGGTGGGAGGTGGCAATGAGCAGTTCTTC. This encodes CASSLQVGGGNEQFF.

The chain couples TRBV5-4 to TRBJ1-4, with 8 bases fitting TRBD1. Per germline, CDR1 SGHNT and CDR2 YYREEE (reference sequence). This CDR3 is 17 amino acids long. The junction had 6 bases not matched to a gene; V was cut back by 2 bases and J by 0 bases. CDR3 bases: TGTGCCAGCAGCTTCAAGTCAGGGGGCGCAACTAATGAAAAACTGTTTTTT. Translated: CASSFKSGGATNEKLFF.

The chain recombines TRBV9 with TRBJ2-1; 10 nucleotides match TRBD1. Trimming took 0 bases from V and 1 from J; bases not matched to a gene: 7. CDR3 length equals 18 residues. Germline CDR1 is SGDLS and CDR2 is YYNGEE. CDR3 loop: CASSVASTGGISYNEQFF. The CDR3 bases are TGTGCCAGCAGCGTAGCTTCGACAGGGGGCATTTCCTACAATGAGCAGTTCTTC.

The chain couples TRBV7-6 to TRBJ1-4; D unclear. With 0 bases removed from V and 0 bases from J, the gap between germline ends came to 8 bases. CDR3 length: 16 residues. Germline CDR1 is SGHVS and CDR2 is FNYEAQ. Here the CDR3 reads CASSLARETTNEKLFF. As DNA, the CDR3 is TGTGCCAGCAGCTTAGCGCGAGAGACAACTAATGAAAAACTGTTTTTT.

V and J are TRBV29-1 and TRBJ1-1; D remains unclear. Germline lookup yields CDR1 SQVTM and CDR2 ANQGSEA. Between the trimmed V and J ends, which lost 5 bases and 0 bases, there was a span of 10 bases. CDR3 size: 13 residues. CDR3: CSVLVGMNTEAFF. The CDR3 DNA reads as TGCAGCGTTTTAGTCGGGATGAACACTGAAGCTTTCTTT.

The DNA of the CDR3 is TGTGCCAGCAGCCAACGGGACAGGGGGCCCTCACCCCTCCACTTT. Its protein product is CASSQRDRGPSPLHF. This chain uses TRBV5-4 with TRBJ1-6, with 12 nucleotides matching TRBD1. This CDR3 contains 15 residues. Germline V gives CDR1 SGHNT, CDR2 YYREEE (reference sequence). The V and J ends lost 4 bases and 10 bases, in that order; junction bases with no gene match: 6.

The chain has TRBV19 and TRBJ2-1; TRBD1 agrees at 9 bases. CDR1 and CDR2 from the germline V gene are LNHDA and SQIVND (reference sequence). The CDR3 length is 19 residues. J lost 2 bases, V lost 3 bases, and 14 bases had no gene match. CDR3 sequence: CASSISTGGLFLTYNEQFF. As DNA, the CDR3 is TGTGCCAGTAGTATCTCGACAGGGGGGCTTTTCCTAACCTACAATGAGCAGTTCTTC. The whole variable domain, remainder taken from reference TRBV19 and TRBJ2-1, is DGGITQSPKYLFRKEGQNVTLSCEQNLNHDAMYWYRQDPGQGLRLIYYSQIVNDFQKGDIAEGYSVSREKKESFPLTVTSAQKNPTAFYLCASSISTGGLFLTYNEQFFGPGTRLTVL.